This T cell receptor beta chain was captured in a study of blood T cell repertoires in COVID-19. Study context: Spain, Italy and the United States supplied samples that represented acute and convalescent COVID-19. Nucleic acid was either cDNA or gDNA, and it came from T cells, B-cell-depleted T cells, or PBMCs.

How the authors handled the data: Reference gene primers were amplified, and this amplification served to estimate nucleated cell counts. The table came from immunoSEQ multiplex PCR; TCRdb's copy has only in-frame clones and leaves some out. V, J and clone size were drawn from that table, and D and trimming were deduced from the DNA. The sample shows 150,000 to 200,000 clones, roughly nine tenths of them seen only once. Germline loops: CDR1 SEHNR, CDR2 FQNEAQ (reference sequence). Trimming removed 4 bases from V and 2 bases from J; junction bases left unmatched: 6. CDR3 size: 15 residues. V and J are TRBV7-9 and TRBJ2-7; the match to TRBD1 covers 9 bases. Specimen: peripheral blood. This TCR came from a man aged 18 to 29 who had recovered from COVID-19. As DNA, the CDR3 is TGTGCCAGCAGCTATTCCGGGACAGGGACCTACGAGCAGTACTTC. This codes for CASSYSGTGTYEQYF.